This TCR beta chain derives from a study of T cells after yellow fever vaccination. This clonotype was detected many times. Its antigen is unidentified. The length of the CDR3 is 14 residues. The V end was cut by 0 bases, the J end by 5 bases, with 13 bases between. Germline V lookup: CDR1 SQVTM, CDR2 ANQGSEA. Template switching by 5'RACE produced TCR cDNA, adding a universal primer site and UMIs. TCRdb re-called the 5' RACE reads through MiXCR, storing one row per CDR3 protein. This table holds 200,000 to 300,000 distinct CDR3 sequences, about 3.9% found once. Overall study findings and caveats: Clones that expanded after primary vaccination mostly reappeared after the booster (roughly 96% CD4, 88% CD8). Contamination of FACS-sorted repertoires by abundant clonotypes from the bulk population could occur.

The V and J genes are TRBV29-1 and TRBJ1-2; D is uncertain. Sequencing was performed on PBMCs, taken 15 days after the yellow fever booster vaccination. The origin of this receptor is a young man who received the YFV17D yellow fever vaccine. CDR3: CSVEEGRSLYGYTF. The CDR3 bases are TGCAGCGTTGAAGAAGGCCGCAGCTTATATGGCTACACCTTC.